One and the same sample provided the 30 T cell receptor beta chains below, sequenced in a study of blood T cell repertoires in COVID-19. TCRdb keeps only in-frame clones here, not all; method: immunoSEQ multiplex PCR. This sample has some 260,000 clones, with 87% found just once. The sequencing sample was made of PBMCs or T cells enriched from blood (not recorded which). These receptors were taken from a woman aged 25 to 39 with acute COVID-19.

The chain has TRBV6-1 and TRBJ1-2, with 8 bases identical to TRBD1. The CDR3 totals 10 residues. CDR1 and CDR2 from the germline V gene are MNHNS and SASEGT. J lost 14 bases, V lost 3 bases, and 2 bases had no gene match. The CDR3, as DNA: TGTGCCAGCAGTGACTGGACAGGGACCTTC. Translation gives CASSDWTGTF.

This chain joins TRBV11-2 and TRBJ2-5; 7 bases are a match to TRBD1. Trimming cost V 8 bases and J 4 bases; bases outside gene matches: 7. Germline loops: CDR1 SGHAT, CDR2 FQNNGV. This CDR3 has 13 amino acids. CDR3 loop: CASREQGRETQYF. In DNA form, the CDR3 reads TGTGCCAGCCGGGAACAGGGGAGAGAGACCCAGTACTTC.

Only one count was recorded for this clone. The chain carries TRBV11-2 and TRBJ1-1; TRBD1 is a possible D gene (5 bases). This CDR3 comprises 14 residues. Between the trimmed V and J ends, which lost 1 base and 5 bases, there was a span of 11 bases. Germline assignment: CDR1 SGHAT and CDR2 FQNNGV. CDR3 residues: CASSLVIPGTEAFF. CDR3 sequence (DNA): TGTGCCAGCAGCTTAGTAATACCAGGGACTGAAGCTTTCTTT. The whole variable domain, filled in from reference TRBV11-2 and TRBJ1-1, reads EAGVAQSPRYKIIEKRQSVAFWCNPISGHATLYWYQQILGQGPKLLIQFQNNGVVDDSQLPKDRFSAERLKGVDSTLKIQPAKLEDSAVYLCASSLVIPGTEAFFGQGTRLTVV.

V is TRBV3-1 (or the pseudogene TRBV3-2) and J is TRBJ2-7; D remains ambiguous. Germline CDR1 LGHDT, CDR2 YNNKEL (reference sequence). Trimming removed 0 bases from V and 2 bases from J, with 14 bases in between. The length of the CDR3 is 16 residues. In DNA, the CDR3 is TGTGCCAGCAGCCAAGATCGGAGACTTCCCACCTACGAGCAGTACTTC. Translating gives CASSQDRRLPTYEQYF.

This chain links TRBV24-1 with TRBJ2-5; 8 bases agree with TRBD1. The germline V gene encodes CDR1 KGHDR and CDR2 SFDVKD. Trimming removed 7 bases from V and 1 base from J; junction bases left unmatched: 1. The CDR3 runs to 13 residues. DNA of the CDR3: TGTGCCACCAGGGACAGGGCCCAAGAGACCCAGTACTTC. This translates into CATRDRAQETQYF.

The chain employs TRBV5-1 and TRBJ2-3; 9 bases map to TRBD1. This CDR3 comprises 17 residues. CDR1 and CDR2 (germline): SGHRS, YFSETQ. V was pared by 3 bases and J by 0 bases, with 8 bases of the junction left unmatched. The CDR3 DNA reads as TGCGCCAGCAGCTCCACGGGACAGGGCGGTAGCACAGATACGCAGTATTTT. Translated, it gives CASSSTGQGGSTDTQYF.

This chain uses TRBV9 with TRBJ2-1; D is unresolved. This CDR3 is built from 17 residues. V was shortened by 0 bases and J by 2 bases, with 15 bases between the two germline ends. In germline, CDR1 is SGDLS, CDR2 YYNGEE. The CDR3 is CASSVGFEVRAYNEQFF. CDR3 DNA: TGTGCCAGCAGCGTAGGTTTTGAAGTGCGCGCCTACAATGAGCAGTTCTTC.

The rearrangement links TRBV4-2 to TRBJ2-1; D perhaps matches TRBD2 (5 bases). Deletions cut 4 bases from V and 1 base from J, with 11 bases between. The CDR3 is made up of 15 amino acids. Per germline, CDR1 LGHNA and CDR2 YNFKEQ. For the CDR3, the DNA is TGTGCCAGCAGCCCCGGGCGCGGGTCCTACAATGAGCAGTTCTTC. Encoded protein: CASSPGRGSYNEQFF.

The V and J genes are TRBV6-5 and TRBJ2-7, with D possibly being TRBD1 (5 bases). Germline values: CDR1 MNHEY, CDR2 SVGAGI. The CDR3 totals 13 residues. Trimming pared 6 bases from V and 4 bases from J, leaving 13 bases between. CDR3 protein: CASRQIQEYEQYF. The CDR3 DNA reads as TGTGCCAGCAGGCAAATACAGGAGTACGAGCAGTACTTC.

This clone was seen just once. This chain uses TRBV9 with TRBJ1-1, with D possibly TRBD1 on 6 matching bases. CDR3 length: 15 amino acids. Germline CDR1 is SGDLS and CDR2 is YYNGEE. The V end was cut by 2 bases, the J end by 1 base, with 12 bases between. CDR3 region: CASSVHDRTNTEAFF. The CDR3 DNA reads as TGTGCCAGCAGCGTCCACGACAGGACGAACACTGAAGCTTTCTTT.

This clone was picked up one time. The genes are TRBV5-1 and TRBJ2-5, with 10 bases that match TRBD1. Per the germline V gene, CDR1 is SGHRS and CDR2 is YFSETQ. The length of the CDR3 is 16 residues. V was clipped by 6 bases and J by 5 bases; unmatched bases: 13. CDR3 nucleotides: TGCGCCAGCAAAAAACTGCGACAGGGGGCCGGGGAGACCCAGTACTTC. This gives the protein CASKKLRQGAGETQYF.

The chain combines TRBV5-8 with TRBJ2-7; TRBD1 matches 7 bases. V shed 1 base and J 2 bases; nucleotides not matched to a gene: 3. This CDR3 comprises 14 residues. Germline V gives CDR1 SGHTS, CDR2 YDEGEE. Here the CDR3 reads CASSLPTGTYEQYF. CDR3 sequence (DNA): TGTGCCAGCAGCTTGCCGACAGGGACCTACGAGCAGTACTTC.

The V and J genes are TRBV7-8 and TRBJ1-6, with TRBD1 identical over 7 bases. V shed 4 bases and J 10 bases; nucleotides not matched to a gene: 7. The CDR3 is made up of 14 amino acids. Germline V lookup: CDR1 SGHVS, CDR2 FQNEAQ. The CDR3 region is CASSSQTGDSPLHF. In DNA form, the CDR3 reads TGTGCCAGCAGCTCACAAACAGGGGACTCACCCCTCCACTTT. Looking up the rest from reference TRBV7-8 and TRBJ1-6 gives the full variable domain: GAGVSQSPRYKVAKRGQDVALRCDPISGHVSLFWYQQALGQGPEFLTYFQNEAQLDKSGLPSDRFFAERPEGSVSTLKIQRTQQEDSAVYLCASSSQTGDSPLHFGNGTRLTVT.

The gene calls are TRBV7-8 and TRBJ1-5; maybe TRBD1 (5 bases). V dropped 5 bases and J dropped 0 bases, with 14 bases sitting between them. The CDR3 has 16 amino acids. CDR1 is SGHVS and CDR2 is FQNEAQ in the germline V gene. In nucleotides, the CDR3 is TGTGCCAGCAGCCAACAGGCGGGGGTTAGCAATCAGCCCCAGCATTTT. Translation: CASSQQAGVSNQPQHF.

The chain combines TRBV13 with TRBJ2-3, with 12 positions matching TRBD1. The V gene's germline CDR1 is PRHDT and CDR2 FYEKMQ (reference sequence). This CDR3 region has 19 residues. Trimming cost V 1 base and J 3 bases; bases outside gene matches: 11. CDR3 coding DNA: TGTGCCAGCAGCTTAGCCTTATCCGGGACAGGGGGCTGGACAGATACGCAGTATTTT. Translated: CASSLALSGTGGWTDTQYF.

The chain has TRBV7-9 and TRBJ2-5; 12 nucleotides match TRBD2. CDR1 is SEHNR and CDR2 is FQNEAQ in the germline V gene (reference sequence). The ends lost 5 bases at V and 5 bases at J; junction bases unmatched: 6. This CDR3 region has 15 residues. The CDR3 DNA is TGTGCCAGCAGCCGGCCGGGACTAGCGGGTGAGACCCAGTACTTC. Amino acids: CASSRPGLAGETQYF.

The V gene is TRBV28, the J gene TRBJ2-5; possibly TRBD2 for D (6 bases). Per the germline V gene, CDR1 is MDHEN and CDR2 is SYDVKM. The CDR3 length is 12 residues. Trimming removed 6 bases from V and 7 bases from J, with 12 bases in between. CDR3 nucleotides: TGTGCCAGCAGGGAGGGTACGGTGACCCAGTACTTC. It codes for CASREGTVTQYF.

This clone turned up a few times. The CDR3 here is CSASSHNNEKLFF. The CDR3, as DNA: TGCAGTGCTAGTTCACACAATAATGAAAAACTGTTTTTT. The J gene is TRBJ1-4, the V gene TRBV20-1; D ambiguous. V shed 3 bases and J shed 4 bases, with 9 bases lying between them. The CDR3 length is 13 residues. Germline values: CDR1 DFQATT, CDR2 SNEGSKA (reference sequence).

This clone was seen only once. CDR3 sequence: CASSKRDRGLNTGELFF. In nucleotides, the CDR3 is TGTGCCAGCAGCAAGCGGGACAGGGGCCTGAACACCGGGGAGCTGTTTTTT. The chain joins TRBV7-8 to TRBJ2-2; 10 positions match TRBD1. V lost 5 bases and J lost 1; bases outside the gene matches: 7. CDR3 length equals 17 residues. The germline V gene has CDR1 SGHVS and CDR2 FQNEAQ.

As DNA, the CDR3 is TGCGCCAGCAGCTTTGGACAGGGTGTAGACACTGAAGCTTTCTTT. Its protein product is CASSFGQGVDTEAFF. V and J are TRBV5-1 and TRBJ1-1, with 8 bases matching TRBD1. The CDR3 spans 15 residues. CDR1 and CDR2 (germline): SGHRS, YFSETQ. J lost 3 bases, V lost 2 bases, and 6 bases had no gene match.

The J gene is TRBJ2-1, the V gene TRBV9; D is uncertain. Germline CDR1 is SGDLS and CDR2 is YYNGEE. The CDR3 extends over 14 amino acids. Trimming removed 0 bases at V and 6 bases at J, with 10 bases between. The CDR3 coding sequence is TGTGCCAGCAGCGTAGGGTGGTACGGCAATGAGCAGTTCTTC. This codes for CASSVGWYGNEQFF.

In its sample, this clone was seen once. This chain uses TRBV9 with TRBJ2-5; D is unclear. The germline CDR1 and CDR2 sequences are SGDLS and YYNGEE. This CDR3 contains 13 residues. The germline V and J ends were trimmed by 0 bases and 5 bases, with 8 bases remaining between them. CDR3 sequence: CASSVAGFETQYF. The CDR3 DNA reads TGTGCCAGCAGCGTAGCCGGGTTTGAGACCCAGTACTTC.

Note on this clone: Within the sample, other DNA sequences also encode this same CDR3. The CDR3 protein is CASSRGQGGTEAFF. CDR3 in DNA: TGTGCCAGCAGTCGTGGACAGGGAGGGACTGAAGCTTTCTTT. The chain carries TRBV6-5 and TRBJ1-1; TRBD1 matches 8 bases. From germline, CDR1 is MNHEY and CDR2 SVGAGI. Unmatched junction bases numbered 7, after V lost 5 bases and J lost 5 bases. This CDR3 region has 14 residues.

The chain recombines TRBV12-5 with TRBJ2-1; TRBD2 aligns across 8 bases. Germline lookup yields CDR1 LGHNT and CDR2 FRNRAP. This CDR3 is built from 15 residues. V lost 1 base to trimming and J lost 4 bases; unmatched junction nucleotides: 3. CDR3 residues: CASGLGSGTYNEQFF. Here the CDR3 DNA reads TGTGCTAGTGGTTTGGGTAGCGGGACGTACAATGAGCAGTTCTTC.

This rearrangement joins TRBV13 to TRBJ1-4; 8 bases match TRBD1. The CDR3 is made up of 16 amino acids. Unmatched junction bases numbered 11, after V lost 6 bases and J lost 5 bases. CDR1 and CDR2 from the germline V gene are PRHDT and FYEKMQ (reference sequence). The CDR3 region has the DNA TGTGCCAGCAGGGCAACCGGGACAGGAGAGAATGAAAAACTGTTTTTT. Amino acids: CASRATGTGENEKLFF.

The chain joins TRBV19 to TRBJ1-3; D possibly corresponds to TRBD1 (5 bases). Trimming left V 3 bases short and J 0 bases short, with 9 bases between. This CDR3 is built from 15 residues. The germline CDR1 and CDR2 sequences are LNHDA and SQIVND (reference sequence). The CDR3 DNA reads TGTGCCAGTAGTATCTCCAGGGCCTCTGGAAACACCATATATTTT. The encoded protein is CASSISRASGNTIYF.

The genes are TRBV18 and TRBJ2-5; D ambiguous. The V gene's germline CDR1 is KGHSH and CDR2 LQKENI. The CDR3 loop spans 13 amino acids. V lost 3 bases, J lost 1 base, and 6 bases lay in between. The DNA for the CDR3 is TGTGCCAGCTCACCGGCCTCCCAAGAGACCCAGTACTTC. Translating it yields CASSPASQETQYF. The whole variable domain, remainder taken from reference TRBV18 and TRBJ2-5, is NAGVMQNPRHLVRRRGQEARLRCSPMKGHSHVYWYRQLPEEGLKFMVYLQKENIIDESGMPKERFSAEFPKEGPSILRIQQVVRGDSAAYFCASSPASQETQYFGPGTRLLVL.

This chain uses TRBV18 with TRBJ1-6, with 7 bases that match TRBD1. J was trimmed by 7 bases and V by 6 bases; bases with no gene match: 6. The CDR3 covers 14 residues. Germline V lookup: CDR1 KGHSH, CDR2 LQKENI. CDR3 DNA sequence: TGTGCCAGCTCTGACAGGGCCGGCAATTCACCCCTCCACTTT. Its protein is CASSDRAGNSPLHF. Drawing the rest from reference TRBV18 and TRBJ1-6, the complete variable domain is NAGVMQNPRHLVRRRGQEARLRCSPMKGHSHVYWYRQLPEEGLKFMVYLQKENIIDESGMPKERFSAEFPKEGPSILRIQQVVRGDSAAYFCASSDRAGNSPLHFGNGTRLTVT.

This clone occurred once. The rearrangement joins TRBV5-8 to TRBJ2-1, with no clear D. V was pared by 6 bases and J by 0 bases, with 13 bases between. The CDR3 totals 15 residues. CDR1 is SGHTS, CDR2 YDEGEE, per germline. The CDR3 sequence is CASNVRSTSYNEQFF. CDR3 sequence (DNA): TGTGCCAGCAACGTCAGGTCTACCTCCTACAATGAGCAGTTCTTC.

The chain couples TRBV24-1 to TRBJ2-5; D gene unclear. CDR1 and CDR2 (germline): KGHDR, SFDVKD. V was trimmed by 3 bases and J by 9 bases, leaving 10 bases between them. This CDR3 has 12 amino acids. The CDR3 region has the DNA TGTGCCACCAGTGATCCCCCCGGTCCCCAGTACTTC. Residues: CATSDPPGPQYF.